Below, 9 T cell receptor beta chains from the same sample are listed, as sequenced in a study of blood T cells in healthy people across ages (dated by TCRdb to the mid-2010s). Libraries were prepared through 5' RACE. Sequencer: Illumina HiSeq 2500. A second roughly 6 to 11 cycle PCR used a sample-barcoded 5' primer and a J-beta primer mix. TCRdb applied fastp at Q25 and MiXCR to the public reads, then kept only in-frame beta chains. Entries that share a CDR3 protein sequence are merged under the most common genes and DNA. The sample contains roughly 1,500,000 distinct CDR3 sequences, approximately 32% of them found a single time. In total, the top ten clones hold approximately 10% of the sample. The sequencing input was blood. These receptors all stem from a woman in her 30s in good health.

About this clonotype itself: The junction differs from germline at one of its ends, possibly a read error. The genes are TRBV6-5 and TRBJ1-2; D remains ambiguous. Germline lookup yields CDR1 MNHEY and CDR2 SVGAGI. The CDR3 length is 13 residues. CDR3 coding DNA: TGTGCCAGCAGGTACTCGAAAGGGTCTGGCTACACCTTC. Translating it yields CASRYSKGSGYTF.

The chain joins TRBV5-1 to TRBJ2-4, with D hard to call. The CDR3 has 16 residues. Deletions cut 0 bases from V and 0 bases from J, with 10 bases between. Germline V gene lookup returns CDR1 SGHRS and CDR2 YFSETQ. This chain's CDR3 is CASSLAGTLAKNIQYF. The CDR3 DNA sequence: TGCGCCAGCAGCTTGGCCGGCACTCTAGCCAAAAACATTCAGTACTTC.

This chain connects TRBV7-3 to TRBJ1-1; D unclear. Germline CDR1 reads SGHTA; CDR2 reads FQGTGA. The CDR3 extends over 14 amino acids. Trimming cost V 5 bases and J 6 bases, with 16 bases left between them. Here the CDR3 reads CASSPQSGSPEAFF. Written as DNA, the CDR3 is TGTGCCAGCAGCCCCCAATCCGGTTCCCCTGAAGCTTTCTTT.

This clonotype was seen a few times. The chain uses TRBV10-3 and TRBJ2-7; D remains unclear. The CDR3 runs 16 residues. The V end was cut by 0 bases, the J end by 4 bases, with 16 bases between. Germline CDR1 is ENHRY and CDR2 is SYGVKD. CDR3 in DNA: TGTGCCATCAGTGAGTCGACGACGCATGCGCTTTACGAGCAGTACTTC. It codes for CAISESTTHALYEQYF.

This clonotype has more than one count but fewer than ten. This chain joins TRBV2 and TRBJ2-1, with D possibly being TRBD1 (5 bases). Germline V gives CDR1 SNHLY, CDR2 FYNNEI. The CDR3 loop spans 15 amino acids. Trimming left V 3 bases short and J 0 bases short, with 9 bases between. The CDR3 coding sequence is TGTGCCAGCAGTGATCGACAGAGCTCCTACAATGAGCAGTTCTTC. This gives the protein CASSDRQSSYNEQFF.

The sample holds many counts of this clonotype. This chain uses TRBV7-2 with TRBJ2-1, with 7 bases aligning to TRBD2. The germline CDR1 and CDR2 sequences are SGHTA and FQGNSA. Trimming cost V 1 base and J 0 bases; bases outside gene matches: 3. The CDR3 spans 16 residues. CDR3 loop: CASSLGRGGSYNEQFF. The CDR3 region has the DNA TGTGCCAGCAGCTTAGGGCGCGGGGGCTCCTACAATGAGCAGTTCTTC.

This chain links TRBV14 with TRBJ2-5, with D unclear. Germline lookup yields CDR1 SGHDN and CDR2 FVKESK. CDR3 length: 16 amino acids. V lost 0 bases and J 2 bases, leaving 13 bases between the germline ends. The CDR3 loop reads CASSQDRDGPQETQYF. CDR3 nucleotides: TGTGCCAGCAGCCAAGATCGTGACGGACCGCAAGAGACCCAGTACTTC.

This clonotype was counted many times. This chain links TRBV20-1 with TRBJ2-7; TRBD2 matches at 9 bases. The CDR3 totals 13 residues. Per the germline V gene, CDR1 is DFQATT and CDR2 is SNEGSKA (reference sequence). The V and J ends lost 0 bases and 7 bases, in that order; junction bases with no gene match: 4. The CDR3 sequence is CSARDLAGREQYF. In nucleotides, the CDR3 is TGCAGTGCTAGAGATCTAGCGGGAAGAGAGCAGTACTTC.

V gene TRBV10-3 combines with J gene TRBJ2-1, with TRBD2 matching 8 bases. Germline CDR1 reads ENHRY; CDR2 reads SYGVKD. V shed 4 bases, J shed 5 bases, and the junction held 7 bases outside the gene matches. This CDR3 is 15 amino acids long. The CDR3 reads CAISAVSGGDNEQFF. Written as DNA, the CDR3 is TGTGCCATCAGTGCGGTGTCGGGAGGGGACAATGAGCAGTTCTTC.